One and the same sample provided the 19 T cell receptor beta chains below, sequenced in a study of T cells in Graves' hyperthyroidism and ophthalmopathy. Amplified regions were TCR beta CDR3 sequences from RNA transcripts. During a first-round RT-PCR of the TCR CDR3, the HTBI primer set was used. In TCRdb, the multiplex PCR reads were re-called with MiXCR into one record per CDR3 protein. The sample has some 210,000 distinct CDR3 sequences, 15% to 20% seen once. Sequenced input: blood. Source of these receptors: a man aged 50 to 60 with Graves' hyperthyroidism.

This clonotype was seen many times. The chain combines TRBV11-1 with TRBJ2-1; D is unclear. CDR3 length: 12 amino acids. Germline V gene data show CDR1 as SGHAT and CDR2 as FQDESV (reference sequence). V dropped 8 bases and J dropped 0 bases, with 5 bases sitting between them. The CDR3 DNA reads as TGTGCCAGCGGGCTCTCCTACAATGAGCAGTTCTTC. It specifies CASGLSYNEQFF.

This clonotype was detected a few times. The CDR3 sequence is CSAPSGQRIYEQYF. For the CDR3, the DNA is TGCAGTGCGCCGTCGGGACAGAGAATCTACGAGCAGTACTTC. This chain uses TRBV20-1 with TRBJ2-7; TRBD1 matches 7 bases. This CDR3 is 14 amino acids long. Germline CDR1 reads DFQATT; CDR2 reads SNEGSKA (reference sequence). The trim removed 6 bases at V and 3 bases at J, leaving 11 bases unmatched.

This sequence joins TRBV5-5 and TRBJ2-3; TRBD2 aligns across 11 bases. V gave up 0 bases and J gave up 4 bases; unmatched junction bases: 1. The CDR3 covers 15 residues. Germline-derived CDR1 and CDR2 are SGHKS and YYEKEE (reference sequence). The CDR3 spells CASSLGLAGSDTQYF. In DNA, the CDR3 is TGTGCCAGCAGCTTGGGACTAGCGGGGTCAGATACGCAGTATTTT.

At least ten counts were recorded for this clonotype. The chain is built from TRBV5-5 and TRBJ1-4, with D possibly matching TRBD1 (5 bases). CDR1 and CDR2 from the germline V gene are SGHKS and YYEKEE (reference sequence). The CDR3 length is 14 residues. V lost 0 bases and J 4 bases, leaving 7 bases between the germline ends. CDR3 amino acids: CASSLAGINEKLFF. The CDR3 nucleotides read TGTGCCAGCAGCTTGGCAGGGATTAATGAAAAACTGTTTTTT.

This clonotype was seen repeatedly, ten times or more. In DNA form, the CDR3 reads TGCGCCAGCAGCATCACAGGGGGCTCGACTTACGAGCAGTACTTC. Protein: CASSITGGSTYEQYF. The chain uses TRBV5-1 and TRBJ2-7, with 9 nucleotides matching TRBD1. With V trimmed by 4 bases and J by 4 bases, 9 bases remained unmatched. This CDR3 spans 15 amino acids. The germline CDR1 and CDR2 sequences are SGHRS and YFSETQ.

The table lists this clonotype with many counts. The CDR3 DNA reads as TGTGCCAGCAGTTTAGGGACAGTCCAAGAGACCCAGTACTTC. Amino acid sequence: CASSLGTVQETQYF. The genes are TRBV28 and TRBJ2-5, with 7 bases that match TRBD1. Germline loops: CDR1 MDHEN, CDR2 SYDVKM. The CDR3 runs 14 residues. Trimming took 2 bases from V and 1 from J; bases not matched to a gene: 1.

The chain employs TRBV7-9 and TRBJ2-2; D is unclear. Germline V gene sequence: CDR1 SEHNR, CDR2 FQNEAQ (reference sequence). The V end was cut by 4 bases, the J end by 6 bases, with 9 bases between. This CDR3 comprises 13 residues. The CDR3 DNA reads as TGTGCCAGCAGCTCCCAGCTAGCCGGGGAGCTGTTTTTT. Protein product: CASSSQLAGELFF. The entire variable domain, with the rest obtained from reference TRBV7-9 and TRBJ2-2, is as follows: DTGVSQNPRHKITKRGQNVTFRCDPISEHNRLYWYRQTLGQGPEFLTYFQNEAQLEKSRLLSDRFSAERPKGSFSTLEIQRTEQGDSAMYLCASSSQLAGELFFGEGSRLTVL.

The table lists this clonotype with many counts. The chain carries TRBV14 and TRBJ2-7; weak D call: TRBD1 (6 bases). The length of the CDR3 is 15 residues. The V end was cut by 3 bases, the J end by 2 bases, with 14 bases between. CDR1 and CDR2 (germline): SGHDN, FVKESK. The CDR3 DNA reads TGTGCCAGCAGCCACCTTCACAGGGTCCCCTACGAGCAGTACTTC. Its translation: CASSHLHRVPYEQYF. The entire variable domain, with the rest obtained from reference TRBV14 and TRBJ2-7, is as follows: EAGVTQFPSHSVIEKGQTVTLRCDPISGHDNLYWYRRVMGKEIKFLLHFVKESKQDESGMPNNRFLAERTGGTYSTLKVQPAELEDSGVYFCASSHLHRVPYEQYFGPGTRLTVT.

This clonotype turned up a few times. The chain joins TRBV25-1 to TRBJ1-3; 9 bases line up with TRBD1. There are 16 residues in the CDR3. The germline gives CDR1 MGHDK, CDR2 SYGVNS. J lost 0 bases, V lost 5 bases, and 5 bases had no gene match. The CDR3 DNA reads TGTGCCAGCAGTATCGGGACAGGGCCCTCTGGAAACACCATATATTTT. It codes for CASSIGTGPSGNTIYF.

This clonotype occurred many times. The CDR3 sequence is CASTGEGGKAFF. DNA of the CDR3: TGTGCCAGCACAGGAGAGGGTGGCAAAGCTTTCTTT. The chain couples TRBV12-3 or TRBV12-4 to TRBJ1-1; the D is unclear. V was pared by 7 bases and J by 9 bases, with 15 bases between. The CDR3 extends over 12 amino acids.

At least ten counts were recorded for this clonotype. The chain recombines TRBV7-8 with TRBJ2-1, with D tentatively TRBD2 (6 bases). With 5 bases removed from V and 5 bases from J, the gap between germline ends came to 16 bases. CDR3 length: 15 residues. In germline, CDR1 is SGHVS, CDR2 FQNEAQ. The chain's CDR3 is CASSNRDFSHNEQFF. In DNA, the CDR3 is TGTGCCAGCAGCAACCGGGACTTTAGCCACAATGAGCAGTTCTTC.

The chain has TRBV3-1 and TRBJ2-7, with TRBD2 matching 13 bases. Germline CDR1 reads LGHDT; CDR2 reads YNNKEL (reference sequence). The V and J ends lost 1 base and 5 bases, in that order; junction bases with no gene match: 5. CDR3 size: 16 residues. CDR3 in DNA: TGTGCCAGCAGCCAAGGTACACTAGCGGGAGGGAACGAGCAGTACTTC. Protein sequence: CASSQGTLAGGNEQYF.

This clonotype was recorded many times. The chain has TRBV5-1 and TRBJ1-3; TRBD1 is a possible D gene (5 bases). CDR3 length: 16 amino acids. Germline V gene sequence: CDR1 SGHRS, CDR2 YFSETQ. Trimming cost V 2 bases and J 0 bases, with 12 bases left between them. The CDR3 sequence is CASSLSGPSSGNTIYF. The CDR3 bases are TGCGCCAGCAGCTTATCGGGACCGTCCTCTGGAAACACCATATATTTT.

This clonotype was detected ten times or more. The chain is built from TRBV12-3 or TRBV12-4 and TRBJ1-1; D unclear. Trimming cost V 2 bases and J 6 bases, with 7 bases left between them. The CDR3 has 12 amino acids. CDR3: CASSLNSPEAFF. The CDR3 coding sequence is TGTGCCAGCAGTTTAAATTCCCCTGAAGCTTTCTTT.

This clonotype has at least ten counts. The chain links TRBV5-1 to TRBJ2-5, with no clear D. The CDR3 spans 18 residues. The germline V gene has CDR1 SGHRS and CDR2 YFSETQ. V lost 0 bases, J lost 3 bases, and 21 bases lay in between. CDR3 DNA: TGCGCCAGCAGCTTGGGTTATTCAGAATCCCCACGGGAAGAGACCCAGTACTTC. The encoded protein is CASSLGYSESPREETQYF.

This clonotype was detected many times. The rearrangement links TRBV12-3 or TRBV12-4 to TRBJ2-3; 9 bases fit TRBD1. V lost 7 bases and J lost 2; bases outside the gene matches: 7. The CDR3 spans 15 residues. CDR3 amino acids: CASTETGGSTDTQYF. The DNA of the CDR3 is TGTGCCAGCACCGAAACAGGGGGCTCCACAGATACGCAGTATTTT.

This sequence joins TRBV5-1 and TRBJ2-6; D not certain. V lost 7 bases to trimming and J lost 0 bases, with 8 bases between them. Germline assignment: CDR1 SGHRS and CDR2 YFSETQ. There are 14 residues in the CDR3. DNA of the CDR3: TGCGCCAGCGTCCTTGACTCTGGGGCCAACGTCCTGACTTTC. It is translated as CASVLDSGANVLTF.

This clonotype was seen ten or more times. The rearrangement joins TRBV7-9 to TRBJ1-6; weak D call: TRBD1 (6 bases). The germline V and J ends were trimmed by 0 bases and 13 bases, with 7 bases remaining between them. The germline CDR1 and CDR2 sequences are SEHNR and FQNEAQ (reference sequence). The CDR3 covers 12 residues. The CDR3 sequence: CASSLAQGPLHF. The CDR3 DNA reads TGTGCCAGCAGCTTAGCACAGGGTCCCCTCCACTTT.

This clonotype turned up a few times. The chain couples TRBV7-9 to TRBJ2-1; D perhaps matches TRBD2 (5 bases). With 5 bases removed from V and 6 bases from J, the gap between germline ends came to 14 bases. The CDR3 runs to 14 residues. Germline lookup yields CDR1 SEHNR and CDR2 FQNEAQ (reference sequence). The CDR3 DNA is TGTGCCAGCAGCCACCGAGCGGAGATCAATGAGCAGTTCTTC. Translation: CASSHRAEINEQFF.